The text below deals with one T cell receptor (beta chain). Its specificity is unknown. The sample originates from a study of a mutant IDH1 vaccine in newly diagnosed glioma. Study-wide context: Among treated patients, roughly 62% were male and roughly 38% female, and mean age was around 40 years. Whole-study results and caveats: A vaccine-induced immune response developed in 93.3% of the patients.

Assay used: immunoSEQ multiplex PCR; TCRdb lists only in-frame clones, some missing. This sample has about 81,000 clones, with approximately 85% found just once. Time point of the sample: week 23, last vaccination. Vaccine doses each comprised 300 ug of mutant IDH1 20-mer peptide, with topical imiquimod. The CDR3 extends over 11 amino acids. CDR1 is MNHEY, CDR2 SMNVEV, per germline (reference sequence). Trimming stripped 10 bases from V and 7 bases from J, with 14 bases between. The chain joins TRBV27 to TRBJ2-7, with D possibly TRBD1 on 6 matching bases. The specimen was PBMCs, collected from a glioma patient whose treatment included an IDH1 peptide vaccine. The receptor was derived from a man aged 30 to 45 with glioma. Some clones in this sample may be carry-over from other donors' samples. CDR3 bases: TGTGCCACCCCGTCAGGGGCTGAGCAGTACTTC. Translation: CATPSGAEQYF.